The T cell receptor (beta chain) described here comes from a study of T-cell reconstitution after alpha-beta-depleted transplantation in children. For TCRbeta, the library was prepared with unique molecular identifiers. TCRdb reanalysed the PCR reads using MiXCR and keeps one entry per CDR3 protein. The table lists about half a million distinct CDR3 sequences, approximately 13% of them singletons. In its sample, this clonotype was seen many times. The CDR3 has 13 residues. V gave up 2 bases and J gave up 5 bases, with 9 bases separating them. The sequences come from PBMCs from the stem cell graft donor, collected from the stem cell graft. The origin of this receptor is a human donor who donated a stem cell graft to a child with combined immunodeficiency. The gene calls are TRBV12-3 or TRBV12-4 and TRBJ2-5; no clear D. The CDR3 protein is CASSLPNLETQYF. CDR3 nucleotides: TGTGCCAGCAGTTTACCGAACTTGGAGACCCAGTACTTC.